These T cell receptor beta chains were read from a single sample in a study of T cell repertoires in cytomegalovirus infection. One entry per CDR3 protein results from TCRdb running MiXCR on the reads. The table shows 700,000 to 850,000 distinct CDR3 sequences, with approximately 30% occurring only once. Their antigen targets remain unknown. The specimen comprised cultured CD8+ T cells from PBMCs, sampled from culture after CMV antigen stimulation. The receptor set was obtained from a human donor in good health (CMV status not recorded). Some clones in this sample may be carry-over from other donors' samples. Both conserved end residues are part of each CDR3.

TRBJ1-2	TRBV19	CASSRGTDPNYGYTF
TRBJ1-5	TRBV12-3/TRBV12-4	CASSSEGDPYSNQPQHF
TRBJ2-1	TRBV19	CASTFKRGAGNEQFF
TRBJ1-2	TRBV27	CASSPSPDYGYTF
TRBJ2-3	TRBV7-9	CASSPRDRNPRWDTQYF
TRBJ2-7	TRBV20-1	CSARTGSSYEQYF
TRBJ2-7	TRBV4-1	CASSPTSSTFEQYF
TRBJ2-5	TRBV5-1	CASRFEGVQETQYF
TRBJ1-2	TRBV7-6	CASRGVDSNYGYTF
TRBJ2-5	TRBV12-3/TRBV12-4	CASSFGTAAGETQYF
TRBJ1-2	TRBV12-3/TRBV12-4	CASSLRDRGALINYGYTF
TRBJ1-4	TRBV7-3	CASSLGGGANEKLFF
TRBJ2-7	TRBV4-1	CASSQGTGSSYEQYF
TRBJ1-2	TRBV7-6	CASSSRQGVYGYTF
TRBJ2-2	TRBV7-2	CASSSQGGVELFF
TRBJ2-2	TRBV13	CASSRLEGNTGELFF
TRBJ2-1	TRBV7-9	CASSLVIGGWLPHEQFF
TRBJ2-3	TRBV20-1	CSASPIPEERGTSTDTQYF
TRBJ2-3	TRBV7-9	CASSFTGGYGTDTQYF
TRBJ1-1	TRBV6-5	CASSYSVTDMNTEAFF
TRBJ1-1	TRBV6-1	CASSEILGQVEAFF
TRBJ1-1	TRBV6-1	CASSGTTGWDTEAFF
TRBJ2-1	TRBV6-2/TRBV6-3	CASSKRGEQFF
TRBJ2-2	TRBV7-2	CASSLSEELPRATGELFF
TRBJ2-7	TRBV2	CANNDRAGEQYF
TRBJ2-3	TRBV7-9	CASSLALGGSTDTQYF
TRBJ1-1	TRBV12-3/TRBV12-4	CASSWREPLEAFF
TRBJ1-1	TRBV19	CASSIPGNMNTEAFF
TRBJ1-2	TRBV6-6	CASSYSDPVYGYTF
TRBJ1-1	TRBV7-2	CASSFAGTEAFF
TRBJ1-1	TRBV5-6	CASLSPGETEAFF
TRBJ2-2	TRBV12-3/TRBV12-4	CASSLGWAGELFF
TRBJ2-6	TRBV27	CASSRGFSGANVLTF
TRBJ1-5	TRBV15	CATSRGVDWQPQHF
TRBJ2-1	TRBV4-1	CASSQEGGGRAAQFF
TRBJ2-5	TRBV7-6	CASSPNEPRGETQYF
TRBJ1-1	TRBV2	CASSALGGRGVNTEAFF
TRBJ2-3	TRBV7-6	CASSLAPGTDTQYF
TRBJ2-1	TRBV6-2/TRBV6-3	CASKAKKIYNEQFF
TRBJ2-1	TRBV6-5	CASSYSGRGAYNEQFF
TRBJ1-1	TRBV6-1	CASSEAGVVTEAFF
TRBJ1-1	TRBV7-2	CASSLGLGQGAREAFF
TRBJ2-1	TRBV6-2/TRBV6-3	CATRGGGSYNEQFF
TRBJ2-4	TRBV2	CASSPERGLKNIQYF
TRBJ1-1	TRBV7-3	CASSPDGWTVNTEAFF